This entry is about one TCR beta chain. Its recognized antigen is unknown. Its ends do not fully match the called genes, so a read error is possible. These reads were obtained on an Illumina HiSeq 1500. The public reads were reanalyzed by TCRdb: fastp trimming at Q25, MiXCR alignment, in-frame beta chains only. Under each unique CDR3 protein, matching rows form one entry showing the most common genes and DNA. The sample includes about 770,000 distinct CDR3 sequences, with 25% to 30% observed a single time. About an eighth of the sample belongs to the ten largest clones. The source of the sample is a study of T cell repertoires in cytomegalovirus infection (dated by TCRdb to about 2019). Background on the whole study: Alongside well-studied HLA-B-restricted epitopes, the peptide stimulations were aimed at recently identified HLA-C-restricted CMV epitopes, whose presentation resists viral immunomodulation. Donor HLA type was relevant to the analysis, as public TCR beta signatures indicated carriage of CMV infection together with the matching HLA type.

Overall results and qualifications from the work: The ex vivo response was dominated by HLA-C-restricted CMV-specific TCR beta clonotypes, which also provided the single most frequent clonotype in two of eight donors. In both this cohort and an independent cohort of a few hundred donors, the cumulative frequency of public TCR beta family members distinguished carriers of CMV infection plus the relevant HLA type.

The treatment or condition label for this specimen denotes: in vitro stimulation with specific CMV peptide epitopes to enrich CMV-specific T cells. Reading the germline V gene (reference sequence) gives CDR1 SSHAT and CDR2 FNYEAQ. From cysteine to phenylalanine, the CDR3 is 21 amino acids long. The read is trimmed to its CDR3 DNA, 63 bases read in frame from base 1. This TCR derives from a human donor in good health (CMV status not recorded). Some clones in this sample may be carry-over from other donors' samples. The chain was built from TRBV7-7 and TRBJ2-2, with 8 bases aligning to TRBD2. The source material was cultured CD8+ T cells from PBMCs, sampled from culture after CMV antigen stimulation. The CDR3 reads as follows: CASSSTYSMRGLAGNTGELFF. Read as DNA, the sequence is TGTGCTAGCAGTTCTACCTACTCAATGCGTGGCCTAGCGGGGAACACCGGGGAGCTGTTTTTT.